The present T cell receptor beta chain was sequenced within a study of shared clonotypes between healthy human individuals (TCRdb year 2020). General notes on the study: The cohort included a few men and a couple of women between 18 and 49 years of age. For each donor, CD4 naive and CD4 memory were each given three plates, CD8 naive was given two plates, and CD8 memory was given one plate. To estimate repertoire size and how much clonotypes are shared between individuals, the study performed deep sequencing of blood TCR repertoires from a few healthy adults. Different laboratories and diverse techniques were used to prepare libraries and sequence TCR repertoires, to increase sequencing depth and limit assay-specific biases. Each donor's leukapheresis produced roughly between roughly 0.85 and 9 billion PBMCs.

Spanning cysteine to phenylalanine, the CDR3 consists of 13 amino acids. Left in the record is the CDR3 DNA by itself, 39 bases read in frame from the first base. A distance of 10 bases separates the germline ends of V and J, which lose 3 bases and 7 bases respectively. The germline V gene specifies KGHSH as CDR1 and LQKENI as CDR2. The paper's findings and limits, for the study overall: Sampling was restricted to blood, and TCR repertoires in tissues likely differ from the TCR repertoires found in blood. Sharing across a few donors was observed for around 4.8% of naive CD4, 3.5% of naive CD8, roughly 2.4% of memory CD4, and about 0.4% of memory CD8 clonotypes. Incomplete sequencing was indicated by rarefaction of sorted-subset datasets, despite the large sequencing depth. Estimated clonotype richness was generally larger for naive than for memory subsets. Clonotypes shared by all four sorted-subset donors showed higher generation probabilities than non-shared clonotypes. Based on pairwise subsampling, the degree of clonotype sharing among donors was expected to be affected by sequencing depth. The genetic and exposure-history diversity represented was limited by the small number of donors.

Comment on this clone: It has no known antigen specificity. Base qualities are not at hand, and no much larger clone is one base apart.

TCR CDR3 regions were amplified from genomic DNA by multiplex PCR using the deep immunoSEQ assay. Extracted genomic DNA from each cell subset was spread evenly across all wells of several immunoSEQ 96-well plates, with each plate serving as a replicate. For sorted subsets, each replicate PCR was loaded with around 220 ng genomic DNA, equivalent to about 30,000 T cell genomes. The purified libraries were quantified using a Qubit 3.0 fluorometer, sized with a Bioanalyzer 2100, and then quantified again using the KAPA Library Quantification kit. Every immunoSEQ 96-well plate was sequenced on a separate single-read 150-cycle Illumina NextSeq 550 flow cell. On the study's bioinformatics: The immunoSEQ output contained only junctional sequences without quality scores, so filtering could not match that applied to full-length reads. To assign V/J genes and CDR3, sequences were annotated using PyIR, a Python wrapper for IgBLAST v1.9, with IMGT germline references. Reads were removed for weak V/J assignments (E-value above 1e-6), missing CDR3, stop codons, out-of-frame junctions, or ambiguous translated residues. V3J clonotypes were defined as sequences sharing an identical inferred V gene, J gene, and CDR3 amino acid sequence. Percentage overlap between repertoires was computed as shared unique clonotypes divided by the size of the smaller repertoire. Richness of each repertoire was evaluated using RTK rarefaction, the Chao1 estimator, and Recon v2.1 estimates of unobserved clonotypes. OLGA was used to compute generation probabilities for all TCRbeta clonotypes that the gDNA method yielded from four donors. The source is immuneACCESS, and TCRdb retained only in-frame sequences with V and J called. Part of the clones is not carried over; for the studies checked, unresolved V genes explain less than half of this, and the remainder is unexplained. V, J and clone size were drawn from that table, and D and trimming were deduced from the DNA. For this sample there are roughly 1.5 million clones; nearly 99% appear just once. The top ten constitute around 0.45% of the sample.

Healthy HIV-negative adults with no recently reported acute infections or vaccinations were included as donors. Every donor was a Caucasian adult residing in Nashville, Tennessee, USA. Magnetic negative selection was used to enrich CD4+ T cells, after which naive cells were positively selected on CD45RA and the negative fraction became the memory subset. Blood was collected by leukapheresis, and PBMCs were isolated by Ficoll-Histopaque density gradient centrifugation and then cryopreserved in liquid nitrogen vapor phase. Analytical flow cytometry was used to check the purity and quantity of each magnetically sorted T cell population. Genomic DNA was isolated from every sorted fraction and measured by UV absorbance on a Nanodrop 2000c.

Sequencing was carried out using naive CD4+ T cells sorted from blood. In light of the paper, this sample's cell subset or site label describes: CD45RA+ positively selected. This sequence was found in a man under 40 in good health. The receptor chain draws on TRBV18 and TRBJ1-5, with the D gene not confidently named. The DNA sequence is TGTGCCAGCTCACCGTCGGGAGGACAGCCCCAGCATTTT. The resulting protein is CASSPSGGQPQHF.